The present T cell receptor (beta chain) was sequenced within a study of CD8 T cells in ankylosing spondylitis listed by TCRdb under 2017. Notes on the research overall: The study set out to find disease-linked TCR variants by profiling T cell receptor beta repertoires in ankylosing spondylitis patients and healthy donors. In total, the full study cohort was made up of 95 to 110 healthy donors and 25 to 30 ankylosing spondylitis patients. Peripheral blood was sampled, and synovial fluid was also collected from ankylosing spondylitis patients.

The sequencing machine was an Illumina HiSeq 2500. Quantitative 5'-RACE with molecular barcodes was used to prepare TCR beta libraries. As for the authors' bioinformatics: To identify disease-linked TCR variants, a new computational method was used, one built on a probabilistic model of VDJ rearrangement. Starting from the raw public reads, TCRdb applied fastp trimming at Q25, assembled clones with MiXCR and retained in-frame beta chains. Rows are unified per CDR3 protein, each entry keeping the most common DNA and genes. The V and J calls here are based on TCRdb, not the publication. This sample gives about 340,000 distinct CDR3 sequences in total; roughly 22% of them show up just once. Clones ranked in the top ten supply 13% of the sample. Overall study outcomes, separate from this receptor: The disease-linked clones showed a CD8+ phenotype and occurred at relatively low frequencies in peripheral blood. Significant enrichment of the disease-linked clones was reported in matched synovial fluid samples from ankylosing spondylitis patients. Some motif variants were previously reported in synovial fluid and blood of reactive arthritis patients, suggesting common disease-initiation mechanisms. Blood from ankylosing spondylitis patients appeared to be characterized by a TCR beta motif composed of roughly eight highly homologous amino acid variants.

Note on this clonotype: Its antigen is still unknown. No base-level quality is on record; no much larger clone is a single base apart.

V and J are truncated by 2 bases and 1 base respectively, leaving an intervening sequence of 15 bases. Counted from cysteine to phenylalanine, this CDR3 has 17 amino acids. Only the CDR3 part of the read is kept: 51 bases, read in frame from the first base. Looking up the germline V gene yields CDR1 SGHDT and CDR2 YYEEEE. The sequence is built from TRBV5-6 and TRBJ2-2, and possibly TRBD1, on 5 matching bases. This sequence originates from a male donor with ankylosing spondylitis or in good health (not recorded which). Source material: blood, either unsorted or a sorted T cell fraction (not recorded which). The DNA is as follows: TGTGCCAGCAGCTTAGGACACCTCTCGAAGAACACCGGGGAGCTGTTTTTT. Its protein reads: CASSLGHLSKNTGELFF.